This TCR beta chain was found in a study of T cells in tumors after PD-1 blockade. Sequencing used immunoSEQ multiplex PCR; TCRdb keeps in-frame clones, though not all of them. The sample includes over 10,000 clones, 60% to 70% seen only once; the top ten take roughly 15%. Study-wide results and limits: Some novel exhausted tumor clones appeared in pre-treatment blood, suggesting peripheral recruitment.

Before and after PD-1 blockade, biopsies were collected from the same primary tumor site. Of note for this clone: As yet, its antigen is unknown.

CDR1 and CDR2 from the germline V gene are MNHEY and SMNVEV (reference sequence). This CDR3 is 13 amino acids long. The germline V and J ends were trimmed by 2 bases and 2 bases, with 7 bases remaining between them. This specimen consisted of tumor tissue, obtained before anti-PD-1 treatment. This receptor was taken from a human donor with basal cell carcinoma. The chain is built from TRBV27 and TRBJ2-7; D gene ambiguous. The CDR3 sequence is CASSLAVAYEQYF. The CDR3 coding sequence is TGTGCCAGCAGTTTAGCGGTGGCCTACGAGCAGTACTTC.